This is a list of T cell receptor beta chains from one sample in a study of tumor-infiltrating lymphocytes in primary liver carcinoma. Via MiXCR, TCRdb re-called the multiplex PCR reads, giving one row per CDR3 protein. The sample contains under 200,000 distinct CDR3 sequences, approximately 65% of which appear only once. Sequenced material: peripheral blood. Receptor source: a woman aged 55-75 years with primary liver carcinoma and hepatitis B virus infection. CDR3s include the opening cysteine and the closing phenylalanine or tryptophan. A D gene is named only where the DNA matches it firmly. Size values are once, few and many counts, or a class for expanded clones, and some rows have none.

clone size	V gene	J gene	D gene	CDR3 protein	CDR3 DNA
-	TRBV4-1	TRBJ2-1	-	CASSQDYDNEQFF	TGCGCCAGCAGCCAAGATTACGATAATGAGCAGTTCTTC
-	TRBV12-5	TRBJ2-7	TRBD2	CASVPYSQAGVNYEQYF	TGTGCTAGTGTCCCTTACTCGCAAGCGGGAGTTAACTACGAGCAGTACTTC
-	TRBV5-1	TRBJ2-1	TRBD2	CASSLDGGRILREQLF	TGCGCCAGCAGCTTGGATGGCGGGAGGATCCTCAGGGAGCAGCTCTTC
-	TRBV5-1	TRBJ2-1	-	CASSLIGMEYNEQFF	TGCGCCAGCAGCTTGATCGGGATGGAATACAATGAGCAGTTCTTC
-	TRBV24-1	TRBJ2-2	TRBD2	CATSDPGLAIRELFF	TGTGCCACCAGTGACCCGGGACTAGCAATCCGGGAGCTGTTTTTT
-	TRBV12-3/TRBV12-4	TRBJ1-5	-	CASGDSQGFGRVGRPQHF	TGTGCCAGCGGAGACTCACAGGGATTCGGACGCGTCGGTCGGCCCCAGCATTTT
once	TRBV11-2	TRBJ2-3	TRBD2	CVSCLDRLAGEYDTQYF	TGTGTCAGCTGCTTAGACCGATTAGCGGGAGAGTATGATACGCAGTATTTT
few	TRBV28	TRBJ2-7	-	CASSPLTSSHYEQYF	TGTGCCAGCAGTCCATTAACTAGCAGCCACTACGAGCAGTACTTC
many	TRBV12-3/TRBV12-4	TRBJ2-3	TRBD2	CASSDVGPGRAYTQYF	TGTGCCAGCAGTGACGTAGGGCCAGGGAGGGCCTATACGCAGTATTTT
-	TRBV13	TRBJ2-7	-	CASSTEGGRLREQYF	TGTGCCAGCAGCACCGAAGGAGGCAGACTACGGGAGCAGTACTTC
-	TRBV11-2	TRBJ2-1	TRBD2	CANSLPGLVGDPNEQFF	TGTGCCAACAGCTTACCGGGACTAGTGGGAGACCCCAATGAGCAGTTCTTC
-	TRBV28	TRBJ2-5	TRBD2	CVSTRFSGRGQETQYF	TGTGTCAGCACGAGGTTTAGCGGGCGTGGCCAAGAGACACAGTACTTC
few	TRBV20-1	TRBJ1-1	-	CSASVRAEAFF	TGCAGTGCTAGTGTCAGAGCTGAAGCTTTCTTT
-	TRBV10-2	TRBJ2-2	-	CASRATDMNTGELFF	TGCGCCAGCAGGGCGACAGACATGAACACCGGGGAGCTGTTTTTT
-	TRBV5-1	TRBJ2-7	-	CASSLGGMGSYEQYF	TGCGCCAGCAGCTTGGGCGGGATGGGGTCGTACGAGCAGTACTTC
few	TRBV5-1	TRBJ2-5	-	CASSLDTQETQYF	TGCGCCAGCAGCTTGGACACCCAAGAGACCCAGTACTTC
many	TRBV10-3	TRBJ1-1	-	CATKWGEANTEAFF	TGTGCCACGAAATGGGGGGAGGCGAACACTGAAGCTTTCTTT
-	TRBV2	TRBJ2-3	TRBD2	CASRSGLTSSRDTQYF	TGTGCCAGCAGGTCGGGACTAACCTCTAGCAGAGATACGCAGTATTTT
many	TRBV29-1	TRBJ2-1	TRBD2	CSVAREYEQFF	TGCAGCGTTGCGCGGGAGTATGAGCAGTTCTTC
few	TRBV6-5	TRBJ1-2	-	CTSSYGGGDGYTF	TGTACCAGTAGTTACGGGGGGGGCGACGGCTACACCTTC
-	TRBV13	TRBJ2-6	-	CASSLEGSGADVLTF	TGTGCCAGCAGCTTAGAGGGCTCTGGGGCCGACGTCCTGACTTTC
-	TRBV4-2	TRBJ1-3	TRBD1	CASSQYGGGLTGNTIYF	TGCGCCAGCAGCCAATATGGAGGGGGCCTTACCGGAAACACCATATATTTT
few	TRBV28	TRBJ2-7	-	CASSSDVPYEQYF	TGTGCCAGCAGTTCCGACGTCCCCTACGAGCAGTACTTC
many	TRBV5-4	TRBJ2-3	TRBD2	CASSLRRLAGVDTQYF	TGTGCCAGCAGCTTGAGGCGACTAGCGGGGGTGGATACGCAGTATTTT
-	TRBV12-5	TRBJ1-2	TRBD1	CAGARDSANYGYTF	TGTGCTGGCGCGAGGGACAGCGCCAACTATGGCTACACTTTC